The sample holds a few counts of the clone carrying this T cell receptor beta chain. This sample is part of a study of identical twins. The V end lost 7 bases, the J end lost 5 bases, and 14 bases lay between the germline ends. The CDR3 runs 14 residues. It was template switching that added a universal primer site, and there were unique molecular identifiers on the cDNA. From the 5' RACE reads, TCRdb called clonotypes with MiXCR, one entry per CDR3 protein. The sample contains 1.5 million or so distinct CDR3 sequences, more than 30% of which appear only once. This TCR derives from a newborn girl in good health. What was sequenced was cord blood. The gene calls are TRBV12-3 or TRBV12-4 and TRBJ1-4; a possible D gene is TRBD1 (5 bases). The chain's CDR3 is CASKVQAGNEKLFF. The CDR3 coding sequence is TGTGCCAGCAAGGTACAGGCAGGAAATGAAAAACTGTTTTTT.